This passage covers 25 T cell receptor beta chains from one sample sequenced in a study of blood T cell repertoires in COVID-19. Measured with immunoSEQ multiplex PCR; TCRdb has only the in-frame clones, and not every one. This sample yields under 450,000 clones, of which approximately 90% are seen a single time; about 0.86% belongs to the top ten. Sequencing was done on a sample of PBMCs or T cells enriched from blood (not recorded which). The source of these receptors is a woman in her forties who had been exposed to COVID-19.

The gene calls are TRBV2 and TRBJ2-3; a possible D gene is TRBD2 (6 bases). Germline V gene lookup returns CDR1 SNHLY and CDR2 FYNNEI. V was shortened by 9 bases and J by 0 bases, with 13 bases between the two germline ends. CDR3 length: 14 amino acids. In DNA form, the CDR3 reads TGTGCCAGATGGGACTTGACTAGCACAGATACGCAGTATTTT. This codes for CARWDLTSTDTQYF.

This rearrangement joins TRBV14 to TRBJ2-7, with TRBD2 identical over 9 bases. CDR1 and CDR2 (germline): SGHDN, FVKESK. V trimming: 1 base; J trimming: 7 bases; junction bases outside the gene matches: 11. This CDR3 has 16 residues. The DNA for the CDR3 is TGTGCCAGCAGCCAAGGGGCCGTAGCGGGAGTAAAGGAGCAGTACTTC. Amino acid sequence: CASSQGAVAGVKEQYF.

This clone was picked up a small number of times. V usage is TRBV6-5 and J usage is TRBJ1-4, with a possible D match to TRBD1 (6 bases). The length of the CDR3 is 14 residues. V was clipped by 6 bases and J by 11 bases, with 19 bases between them. Germline V gene data show CDR1 as MNHEY and CDR2 as SVGAGI. CDR3 bases: TGTGCCAGCAGCAATACAGGGAACCGCGAGAAACTGTTTTTT. This gives the protein CASSNTGNREKLFF.

V is TRBV7-2 and J is TRBJ2-2; TRBD2 aligns across 9 bases. The germline V gene encodes CDR1 SGHTA and CDR2 FQGNSA. J was trimmed by 5 bases and V by 1 base; bases with no gene match: 8. This CDR3 contains 17 residues. This CDR3 reads CASSLVGGRAGTGELFF. CDR3 sequence (DNA): TGTGCCAGCAGCTTAGTAGGCGGGAGGGCGGGGACCGGGGAGCTGTTTTTT.

The chain has TRBV3-1 (or the pseudogene TRBV3-2) and TRBJ1-2; no firm D call. Trimming left V 1 base short and J 8 bases short, with 11 bases between. The CDR3 is made up of 13 amino acids. Germline V CDR1 and CDR2: LGHDT, YNNKEL (reference sequence). The CDR3 reads CASSQGQNGGYTF. DNA of the CDR3: TGTGCCAGCAGCCAAGGACAAAATGGGGGCTACACCTTC.

The rearrangement uses TRBV7-3 and TRBJ1-1, with D possibly being TRBD1 (5 bases). Trimming removed 5 bases from V and 5 bases from J, with 9 bases in between. The V gene's germline CDR1 is SGHTA and CDR2 FQGTGA. This CDR3 contains 12 residues. The CDR3, as DNA: TGTGCCAGCAGCCTAAAGGGGACTGAAGCTTTCTTT. It translates to CASSLKGTEAFF.

This chain connects TRBV20-1 to TRBJ1-1, with D uncertain. The CDR3 has 11 amino acids. CDR1 is DFQATT, CDR2 SNEGSKA, per germline (reference sequence). V was shortened by 3 bases and J by 2 bases, with 4 bases between the two germline ends. CDR3 DNA: TGCAGTGCTAGCAAAAACACTGAAGCTTTCTTT. It is translated as CSASKNTEAFF.

The rearrangement links TRBV15 to TRBJ1-1, with D possibly TRBD1 on 6 matching bases. Germline CDR1 reads LNHNV; CDR2 reads YYDKDF (reference sequence). V lost 6 bases to trimming and J lost 1 base, with 15 bases between them. CDR3 length: 15 amino acids. The CDR3 coding sequence is TGTGCCACCAGGCCGTCACAGGGTGCGAACACTGAAGCTTTCTTT. It is translated as CATRPSQGANTEAFF.

This rearrangement joins TRBV30 to TRBJ2-7, with a weak D call TRBD1 (5 bases). The CDR3 extends over 11 amino acids. The V gene's germline CDR1 is GTSNPN and CDR2 SVGIG (reference sequence). Trimming took 8 bases from V and 5 from J, leaving 13 bases between them. CDR3 bases: TGTGCCGGTGACAGATATGACGAGCAGTACTTC. Protein sequence: CAGDRYDEQYF.

In this sample, this clone turned up a few times. The genes are TRBV7-9 and TRBJ1-2; possibly TRBD1 for D (5 bases). Germline CDR1 SEHNR, CDR2 FQNEAQ (reference sequence). This CDR3 contains 14 residues. V was pared by 0 bases and J by 4 bases, with 9 bases between. The CDR3 coding sequence is TGTGCCAGCAGCTTAGCCGGGACTCCCTATGGCTACACCTTC. It encodes CASSLAGTPYGYTF.

This clone was detected a few times. The rearrangement uses TRBV6-4 and TRBJ2-3; D gene ambiguous. This CDR3 is 13 amino acids long. Germline V gene lookup returns CDR1 MRHNA and CDR2 SNTAGT. Trimming stripped 4 bases from V and 0 bases from J, with 5 bases between. The CDR3 here is CASSVGSTDTQYF. CDR3 nucleotides: TGTGCCAGCAGTGTGGGCAGCACAGATACGCAGTATTTT.

This rearrangement joins TRBV5-6 to TRBJ2-5, with TRBD2 matching 7 bases. There are 14 residues in the CDR3. CDR1 and CDR2 (germline): SGHDT, YYEEEE. V was clipped by 7 bases and J by 2 bases; unmatched bases: 8. CDR3 amino acids: CASRSLGLQETQYF. CDR3 in DNA: TGTGCCAGCCGGTCCCTGGGACTACAAGAGACCCAGTACTTC.

V gene TRBV29-1 combines with J gene TRBJ2-7, with TRBD2 matching 9 bases. Trimming took 3 bases from V and 5 from J; bases not matched to a gene: 14. The CDR3 is 16 residues long. Germline CDR1 reads SQVTM; CDR2 reads ANQGSEA. The DNA of the CDR3 is TGCAGCGTTGAGCCCAGGGAGGCTAGCGGGACTAACGAGCAGTACTTC. Encoded protein: CSVEPREASGTNEQYF.

The genes are TRBV23-1 and TRBJ1-1; D might be TRBD1 (5 bases). TRBV23-1 qualifies as an ORF whose function is uncertain. The CDR3 is 16 amino acids. V shed 0 bases and J shed 3 bases, with 14 bases lying between them. CDR3 nucleotides: TGCGCCAGCAGTCAATCGTGTAGGGGCAGGGACACTGAAGCTTTCTTT. This translates into CASSQSCRGRDTEAFF.

This clone came up once. The chain combines TRBV7-2 with TRBJ1-2; D ambiguous. The germline CDR1 and CDR2 sequences are SGHTA and FQGNSA. The CDR3 has 14 residues. The V end was cut by 7 bases, the J end by 3 bases, with 15 bases between. The CDR3 nucleotides read TGTGCCAGCATCCGAAGCCCGGCGGACTATGGCTACACCTTC. This codes for CASIRSPADYGYTF.

This clone came up once. The V gene is TRBV25-1, the J gene TRBJ2-7, with TRBD1 matching 8 bases. The CDR3 extends over 14 amino acids. Germline V gene data show CDR1 as MGHDK and CDR2 as SYGVNS. V lost 5 bases, J lost 2 bases, and 5 bases stayed unmatched. CDR3 sequence (DNA): TGTGCCAGCAGTAACAGGGGGGTCCCCTACGAGCAGTACTTC. Translated, it gives CASSNRGVPYEQYF.

The rearrangement uses TRBV7-2 and TRBJ2-7; the match to TRBD2 covers 11 bases. Per germline, CDR1 SGHTA and CDR2 FQGNSA. Germline trimming cut 1 base from V and 5 bases from J; bases unmatched to any gene: 10. The CDR3 is made up of 17 amino acids. The CDR3 bases are TGTGCCAGCAGCTTAGGGCGGCGGCTAGCGGGAGGCCACGAGCAGTACTTC. Protein sequence: CASSLGRRLAGGHEQYF.

The rearrangement links TRBV4-1 to TRBJ2-7, with D tentatively TRBD2 (5 bases). The CDR3 is 15 residues long. Germline CDR1 reads MGHRA; CDR2 reads YSYEKL. V dropped 1 base and J dropped 0 bases, with 10 bases sitting between them. The CDR3 bases are TGCGCCAGCAGCCAAGTAGGAACTAGCTCCTACGAGCAGTACTTC. Translating it yields CASSQVGTSSYEQYF.

This clone is a singleton in its sample. The chain uses TRBV3-1 (or the pseudogene TRBV3-2) and TRBJ2-5; D remains unclear. V was shortened by 2 bases and J by 1 base, with 8 bases between the two germline ends. CDR1 is LGHDT and CDR2 is YNNKEL in the germline V gene (reference sequence). The CDR3 extends over 14 amino acids. In DNA form, the CDR3 reads TGTGCCAGCAGCCAATCGGCGGCCCAAGAGACCCAGTACTTC. This sequence encodes CASSQSAAQETQYF.

The rearrangement uses TRBV19 and TRBJ1-1, with D uncertain. The V gene lost 2 bases and the J gene lost 7 bases, with 11 bases spanning the gap. Germline V lookup: CDR1 LNHDA, CDR2 SQIVND (reference sequence). The CDR3 sequence is 13 residues long. DNA of the CDR3: TGTGCCAGTAGTATAAGCGGGATTAGTGAAGCTTTCTTT. Protein: CASSISGISEAFF. Full variable domain (rest looked up from reference TRBV19 and TRBJ1-1): DGGITQSPKYLFRKEGQNVTLSCEQNLNHDAMYWYRQDPGQGLRLIYYSQIVNDFQKGDIAEGYSVSREKKESFPLTVTSAQKNPTAFYLCASSISGISEAFFGQGTRLTVV.

The V call is TRBV9, the J call TRBJ2-3; 14 nucleotides agree with TRBD2. Germline CDR1 SGDLS, CDR2 YYNGEE. Unmatched junction bases numbered 2, after V lost 0 bases and J lost 5 bases. This CDR3 region has 16 residues. CDR3 loop: CASSVGLAGGQDTQYF. CDR3 in DNA: TGTGCCAGCAGCGTAGGACTAGCGGGGGGGCAAGATACGCAGTATTTT.

The chain is built from TRBV18 and TRBJ1-2, with D uncertain. The germline V gene encodes CDR1 KGHSH and CDR2 LQKENI. The CDR3 extends over 14 amino acids. Trimming removed 4 bases at V and 2 bases at J, with 11 bases between. The CDR3 nucleotides are TGTGCCAGCTCACTTAACAAGAAAAACTATGGCTACACCTTC. Encoded protein: CASSLNKKNYGYTF.

The CDR3 nucleotides read TGTGCCAGCAGCTTAACGGCAGGGGGCTACGAGCAGTACTTC. Its translation is CASSLTAGGYEQYF. The chain links TRBV7-3 to TRBJ2-7; 7 nucleotides match TRBD1. CDR3 length: 14 amino acids. V shed 0 bases and J 3 bases; nucleotides not matched to a gene: 2. From germline, CDR1 is SGHTA and CDR2 FQGTGA.

This clone was detected once. This chain uses TRBV5-4 with TRBJ2-5; 7 nucleotides line up with TRBD1. The ends lost 4 bases at V and 3 bases at J; junction bases unmatched: 6. Looked up from germline, CDR1 is SGHNT and CDR2 is YYREEE (reference sequence). The CDR3 loop spans 14 amino acids. The CDR3 spells CASSTSDREETQYF. The CDR3 DNA sequence: TGTGCCAGCAGCACTTCAGACAGGGAAGAGACCCAGTACTTC.

The V and J genes are TRBV14 and TRBJ1-2; TRBD1 matches 7 bases. V lost 0 bases, J lost 3 bases, and 4 bases stayed unmatched. This CDR3 region has 15 residues. Germline V gives CDR1 SGHDN, CDR2 FVKESK. CDR3 sequence: CASSQDAGQHYGYTF. The CDR3 coding sequence is TGTGCCAGCAGCCAAGATGCGGGACAGCACTATGGCTACACCTTC.